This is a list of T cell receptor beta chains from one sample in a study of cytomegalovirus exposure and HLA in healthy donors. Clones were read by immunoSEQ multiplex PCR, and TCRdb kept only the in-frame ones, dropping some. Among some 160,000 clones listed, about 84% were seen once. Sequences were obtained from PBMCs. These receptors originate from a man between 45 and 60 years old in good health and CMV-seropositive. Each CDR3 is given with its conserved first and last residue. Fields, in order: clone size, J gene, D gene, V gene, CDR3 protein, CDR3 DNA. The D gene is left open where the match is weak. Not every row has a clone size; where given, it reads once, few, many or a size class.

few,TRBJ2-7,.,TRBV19,CASSSRRGERSSYEQYF,TGTGCCAGTAGTTCTCGCAGGGGAGAAAGGAGCTCCTACGAGCAGTACTTC
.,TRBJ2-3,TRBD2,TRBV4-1,CASSQDNLAGGPWTDTQYF,TGCGCCAGCAGCCAAGATAACCTAGCGGGAGGGCCTTGGACAGATACGCAGTATTTT
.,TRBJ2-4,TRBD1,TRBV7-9,CASSLVGTVGHIQYF,TGTGCCAGCAGCTTAGTTGGGACAGTGGGTCACATTCAGTACTTC
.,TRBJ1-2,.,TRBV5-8,CASSLALGGVHNYGCTF,TGTGCCAGCAGCTTGGCTCTAGGAGGGGTCCATAACTATGGCTGCACCTTC
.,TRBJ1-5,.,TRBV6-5,CASRTNSNQPQHF,TGTGCCAGCAGGACAAATAGCAATCAGCCCCAGCATTTT
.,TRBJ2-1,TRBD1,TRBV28,CASESGQVNEQFF,TGTGCCAGCGAATCCGGACAGGTTAATGAGCAGTTCTTC
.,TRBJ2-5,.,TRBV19,CASSQTRYETQYF,TGTGCCAGTAGTCAAACTAGGTATGAGACCCAGTACTTC
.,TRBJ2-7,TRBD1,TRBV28,CASQGAISYEQYF,TGTGCCAGCCAGGGGGCCATCTCCTACGAGCAGTACTTC
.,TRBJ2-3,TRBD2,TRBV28,CASSFELATSTDTQYF,TGTGCCAGCAGTTTTGAACTAGCGACAAGCACAGATACGCAGTATTTT
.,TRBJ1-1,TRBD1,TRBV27,CASSLRRDRKAFF,TGTGCCAGCAGTTTAAGAAGGGACAGGAAAGCTTTCTTT
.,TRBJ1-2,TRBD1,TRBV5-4,CASSLDRGGYGYTF,TGTGCCAGCAGCTTGGACAGGGGGGGCTATGGCTACACCTTC
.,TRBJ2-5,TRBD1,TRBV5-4,CASSPDLGQGAMTQYF,TGTGCCAGCAGCCCTGACCTCGGGCAGGGGGCGATGACCCAGTACTTC
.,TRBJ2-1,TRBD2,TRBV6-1,CASSERSGGAYNEQFF,TGTGCCAGCAGTGAAAGGAGCGGGGGGGCTTACAATGAGCAGTTCTTC
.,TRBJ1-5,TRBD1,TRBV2,CASGQGPSDQPQHF,TGTGCCAGCGGACAGGGGCCTTCTGATCAGCCCCAGCATTTT
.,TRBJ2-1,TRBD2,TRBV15,CATSKAGGSNNEQFF,TGTGCCACCAGTAAAGCGGGGGGCTCCAACAATGAGCAGTTCTTC
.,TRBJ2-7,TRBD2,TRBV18,CASSPLSGGTYEQYF,TGTGCCAGCTCACCGCTTAGCGGGGGAACCTACGAGCAGTACTTC
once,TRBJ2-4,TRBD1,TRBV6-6,CASSGNRDSKNIQYF,TGTGCCAGCAGTGGAAACCGGGACAGCAAAAACATTCAGTACTTC
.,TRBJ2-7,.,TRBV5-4,CASSDGYYYEQYF,TGTGCCAGCAGCGATGGATACTACTACGAGCAGTACTTC
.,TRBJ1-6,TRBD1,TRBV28,CASKTGGISYNSPLHF,TGTGCCAGCAAGACAGGGGGCATTTCCTATAATTCACCCCTCCACTTT
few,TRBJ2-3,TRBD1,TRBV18,CASSPNRDRGADTQYF,TGTGCCAGCTCACCTAACCGGGACAGGGGGGCAGATACGCAGTATTTT
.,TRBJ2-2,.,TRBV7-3,CASKRATNTGELFF,TGTGCCAGCAAAAGAGCTACGAACACCGGGGAGCTGTTTTTT
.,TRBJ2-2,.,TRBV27,CASSFSKDNTGELFF,TGTGCCAGCAGTTTCTCTAAAGATAACACCGGGGAGCTGTTTTTT
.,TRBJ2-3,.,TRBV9,CASSVAVGKRDTQYF,TGTGCCAGCAGCGTAGCCGTGGGGAAGCGGGATACGCAGTATTTT
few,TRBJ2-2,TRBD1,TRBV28,CASSRTGNTGELFF,TGTGCCAGCAGTCGGACAGGGAACACCGGGGAGCTGTTTTTT
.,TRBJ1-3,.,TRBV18,CASSPQGGNTIYF,TGTGCCAGCTCACCTCAGGGGGGAAACACCATATATTTT
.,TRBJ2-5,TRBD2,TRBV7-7,CASSFQRGQETQYF,TGTGCTAGCAGCTTCCAGCGGGGCCAAGAGACCCAGTACTTC
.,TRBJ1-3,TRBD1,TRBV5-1,CASRSGTGGSGNTIYF,TGCGCCAGCAGGTCCGGGACAGGGGGCTCTGGAAACACCATATATTTT
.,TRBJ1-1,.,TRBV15,CATSSRHEGAAEAFF,TGTGCCACCAGCAGCCGACATGAGGGCGCCGCTGAAGCTTTCTTT
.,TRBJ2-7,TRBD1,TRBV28,CASNPPAGGPSSYEQYF,TGTGCCAGCAACCCCCCCGCAGGGGGCCCAAGCTCCTACGAGCAGTACTTC
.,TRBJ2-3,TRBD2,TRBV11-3,CASSPRGGSPTSTDTQYF,TGTGCCAGCAGCCCCCGGGGAGGGTCCCCAACTAGCACAGATACGCAGTATTTT
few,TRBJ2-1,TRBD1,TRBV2,CASFRQGAYEQFF,TGTGCCAGCTTCCGACAGGGGGCTTATGAGCAGTTCTTC
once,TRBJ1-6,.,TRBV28,CASSLGHWAGVDSPLHF,TGTGCCAGCAGTTTAGGCCACTGGGCAGGGGTTGATTCACCCCTCCACTTT